These 19 T cell receptor beta chains originate from one sample sequenced in a study of PD-1 blockade in classical Hodgkin lymphoma. All patients relapsed after autologous stem cell transplantation, and brentuximab vedotin exposure varied. This table comes from immunoSEQ multiplex PCR, and its TCRdb copy is limited to in-frame clones, with some not included. The sample lists 66,000 or so clones, about two thirds occurring once. The material sequenced was peripheral blood mononuclear cells (PBMCs), taken before the second cycle of nivolumab. All receptors come from a human donor with classical Hodgkin lymphoma.

The chain carries TRBV20-1 and TRBJ2-3, with unresolved D. The CDR3 is 11 amino acids. The V gene lost 5 bases and the J gene lost 2 bases, with 5 bases spanning the gap. CDR1 is DFQATT and CDR2 is SNEGSKA in the germline V gene (reference sequence). CDR3 sequence: CSASTTDTQYF. The CDR3 DNA follows: TGCAGTGCTTCCACCACAGATACGCAGTATTTT.

This CDR3 is CASSPRDRGPTEAFF. The CDR3 DNA sequence: TGTGCCAGCAGCCCTCGGGACAGGGGACCGACTGAAGCTTTCTTT. The chain has TRBV4-2 and TRBJ1-1, with 10 bases identical to TRBD1. V shed 4 bases, J shed 5 bases, and the junction held 7 bases outside the gene matches. This CDR3 is 15 amino acids long. Germline assignment: CDR1 LGHNA and CDR2 YNFKEQ.

V gene TRBV5-5 combines with J gene TRBJ1-2, with a possible D match to TRBD1 (5 bases). The CDR3 covers 15 residues. The ends were cut back, 4 bases at V and 7 bases at J, with 20 bases in the middle. In germline, CDR1 is SGHKS, CDR2 YYEKEE (reference sequence). The CDR3 bases are TGTGCCAGCAGCCGCATTTGGGGCGACAGTTCTGGCTACACCTTC. This sequence encodes CASSRIWGDSSGYTF. Complete variable domain (other parts from reference TRBV5-5 and TRBJ1-2): DAGVTQSPTHLIKTRGQQVTLRCSPISGHKSVSWYQQVLGQGPQFIFQYYEKEERGRGNFPDRFSARQFPNYSSELNVNALLLGDSALYLCASSRIWGDSSGYTFGSGTRLTVV.

This chain links TRBV11-3 with TRBJ1-1, with D hard to call. V dropped 0 bases and J dropped 2 bases, with 10 bases sitting between them. Germline V CDR1 and CDR2: SGHNT, YENEEA. The CDR3 extends over 15 amino acids. The CDR3: CASSLDGNANTEAFF. The DNA for the CDR3 is TGTGCCAGCAGCTTAGATGGAAACGCTAACACTGAAGCTTTCTTT.

V is TRBV6-5 and J is TRBJ1-2, with a possible D match to TRBD1 (5 bases). CDR1 is MNHEY, CDR2 SVGAGI, per germline. The length of the CDR3 is 12 residues. V was pared by 7 bases and J by 4 bases, with 10 bases between. The DNA for the CDR3 is TGTGCCAGCACCAGGGACGGCTATGGCTACACCTTC. The encoded protein is CASTRDGYGYTF.

For the CDR3, the DNA is TGTGCCAGCAGCGTCGAAACAGGGTACGGCACAGATACGCAGTATTTT. It translates to CASSVETGYGTDTQYF. The chain employs TRBV9 and TRBJ2-3; tentatively, D is TRBD1 (6 bases). The CDR3 has 16 amino acids. From germline, CDR1 is SGDLS and CDR2 YYNGEE. V shed 2 bases and J shed 1 base, with 14 bases lying between them.

The rearrangement uses TRBV11-2 and TRBJ2-3; TRBD2 might be the D (7 bases). V dropped 5 bases and J dropped 0 bases, with 15 bases sitting between them. The V gene's germline CDR1 is SGHAT and CDR2 FQNNGV. This CDR3 region has 16 residues. Written as DNA, the CDR3 is TGTGCCAGCAGCCCGAGGGGGGGACCTAGCACAGATACGCAGTATTTT. Amino acids: CASSPRGGPSTDTQYF. Combining the CDR3 with reference TRBV11-2 and TRBJ2-3 gives the whole variable domain EAGVAQSPRYKIIEKRQSVAFWCNPISGHATLYWYQQILGQGPKLLIQFQNNGVVDDSQLPKDRFSAERLKGVDSTLKIQPAKLEDSAVYLCASSPRGGPSTDTQYFGPGTRLTVL.

The chain employs TRBV9 and TRBJ2-3, with TRBD1 identical over 11 bases. J was trimmed by 5 bases and V by 0 bases; bases with no gene match: 8. The CDR3 contains 17 residues. Per germline, CDR1 SGDLS and CDR2 YYNGEE. CDR3 protein: CASSVETSGTGGDTQYF. In DNA, the CDR3 is TGTGCCAGCAGCGTAGAAACTTCCGGGACAGGGGGAGATACGCAGTATTTT.

This clone was counted only a few times. The chain combines TRBV29-1 with TRBJ1-2; D unresolved. The germline V gene encodes CDR1 SQVTM and CDR2 ANQGSEA. Deletions cut 1 base from V and 4 bases from J, with 13 bases between. The CDR3 runs 14 residues. The CDR3 spells CSVEVLGVGYGYTF. CDR3 in DNA: TGCAGCGTTGAAGTTCTTGGGGTGGGCTATGGCTACACCTTC.

As for this clone: The same CDR3 is also encoded by other DNA sequences in this sample. V usage is TRBV5-1 and J usage is TRBJ2-5, with D possibly matching TRBD1 (5 bases). This CDR3 has 14 residues. The germline V gene encodes CDR1 SGHRS and CDR2 YFSETQ. Deletions cut 0 bases from V and 4 bases from J, with 10 bases between. CDR3 DNA sequence: TGCGCCAGCAGCTTGGCCGGGCAGGGAGAGACCCAGTACTTC. Its protein is CASSLAGQGETQYF.

This chain links TRBV23-1 with TRBJ2-7, with 8 bases that match TRBD1. TRBV23-1 is given ORF status, its function remaining uncertain. The junction had 6 bases not matched to a gene; V was cut back by 2 bases and J by 6 bases. The CDR3 covers 14 residues. The CDR3 DNA reads TGCGCCAGCAGTCAACAGGACAGGGCGAGCGAGCAGTACTTC. Translating it yields CASSQQDRASEQYF.

The chain employs TRBV29-1 and TRBJ1-2; D might be TRBD1 (6 bases). Germline-derived CDR1 and CDR2 are SQVTM and ANQGSEA. This CDR3 comprises 16 residues. V gave up 2 bases and J gave up 0 bases, with 16 bases separating them. The CDR3 is CSVEKVLGDTNYGYTF. The DNA of the CDR3 is TGCAGCGTTGAAAAGGTTCTAGGGGACACTAACTATGGCTACACCTTC.

The chain couples TRBV6-5 to TRBJ2-5; D is perhaps TRBD1 (6 bases). The germline V gene encodes CDR1 MNHEY and CDR2 SVGAGI. V was cut by 5 bases and J by 1 base, with 11 bases left in between. The length of the CDR3 is 14 residues. The CDR3 DNA sequence: TGTGCCAGCAGTGGGCGACAGGCCCAAGAGACCCAGTACTTC. The encoded protein is CASSGRQAQETQYF.

The rearrangement joins TRBV27 to TRBJ1-4; D is possibly TRBD1 (6 bases). With 10 bases removed from V and 13 bases from J, the gap between germline ends came to 31 bases. There are 16 residues in the CDR3. Germline CDR1 is MNHEY and CDR2 is SMNVEV (reference sequence). The CDR3 spells CATRGAGSNEKSRLFF. The CDR3 DNA reads TGTGCCACCCGGGGGGCGGGGTCTAATGAAAAATCGAGACTGTTTTTT.

V and J are TRBV7-3 and TRBJ2-7; D tentatively fits TRBD1 or TRBD2 (6 bases each). CDR3 length equals 15 residues. Per germline, CDR1 SGHTA and CDR2 FQGTGA. Between the trimmed V and J ends, which lost 2 bases and 1 base, there was a span of 12 bases. As DNA, the CDR3 is TGTGCCAGCAGCTTAGAAGGGGGGCTATCCTACGAGCAGTACTTC. It specifies CASSLEGGLSYEQYF. Filled out from reference TRBV7-3 and TRBJ2-7, the complete variable domain reads GAGVSQTPSNKVTEKGKYVELRCDPISGHTALYWYRQSLGQGPEFLIYFQGTGAADDSGLPNDRFFAVRPEGSVSTLKIQRTERGDSAVYLCASSLEGGLSYEQYFGPGTRLTVT.

The gene calls are TRBV30 and TRBJ1-2; 8 bases are shared with TRBD1. The CDR3 runs 13 residues. CDR1 and CDR2 from the germline V gene are GTSNPN and SVGIG (reference sequence). J gave up 2 bases and V 5 bases, and 4 bases lay outside the gene matches. The DNA for the CDR3 is TGTGCCTGGCGGACAGGGCAAAACTATGGCTACACCTTC. Translated: CAWRTGQNYGYTF.

This chain connects TRBV28 to TRBJ2-1, with 9 bases that match TRBD2. The V segment lost 6 bases and the J segment 3 bases; nucleotides outside the gene matches: 9. There are 16 residues in the CDR3. Per the germline V gene, CDR1 is MDHEN and CDR2 is SYDVKM. CDR3 in DNA: TGTGCCAGCAGCTCCGTGACTAGCGGAGACTACAATGAGCAGTTCTTC. Translation: CASSSVTSGDYNEQFF.

The chain is built from TRBV5-1 and TRBJ1-1; D unclear. The V end lost 0 bases, the J end lost 11 bases, and 17 bases lay between the germline ends. This CDR3 comprises 14 residues. Germline V gene data show CDR1 as SGHRS and CDR2 as YFSETQ. In nucleotides, the CDR3 is TGCGCCAGCAGCTTGGGGCCATCTTTAAGCCAGGCTTTCTTT. As protein: CASSLGPSLSQAFF.

This chain connects TRBV6-1 to TRBJ1-2, with D possibly being TRBD1 (5 bases). In germline, CDR1 is MNHNS, CDR2 SASEGT. The CDR3 sequence is 14 residues long. V was pared by 4 bases and J by 5 bases, with 14 bases between. The CDR3 loop reads CASSVEAGRYGYTF. CDR3 sequence (DNA): TGTGCCAGCAGTGTGGAGGCAGGGAGGTATGGCTACACCTTC.